The entry below describes one T cell receptor (beta chain). These data originate in a study of regulatory T cells in long-lasting Graves disease. Time point described: newly diagnosed GD, antithyroid drugs for less than 3 months. From RNA extracted from PBMCs, the TCR library was made. It was by American Thyroid Association guidelines that Graves' disease was diagnosed. Patients were enrolled at an endocrinology department in Xi'an, China. CDR3 length: 13 residues. J was trimmed by 5 bases and V by 6 bases; bases with no gene match: 5. Germline CDR1 and CDR2: MNHNS and SASEGT. Investigators prepared the TCR beta libraries by applying iRepertoire HTBI primers and Arm-PCR of CDR3 regions. How the authors handled the data: The samples included around 64 TRBV and roughly 14 TRBJ segments. From the multiplex PCR reads, TCRdb called clonotypes with MiXCR, one entry per CDR3 protein. TCRdb's processing, not the authors' own work, is the source of the V and J calls. The sample contains about 360,000 distinct CDR3 sequences, 15% to 20% of which appear only once.

The data were also submitted as part of a second study, on T cells in Graves' hyperthyroidism and ophthalmopathy. That paper notes: Carried out on the TCR CDR3, a first-round RT-PCR used the HTBI primer set.

This clonotype was sampled from a woman in her late teens or twenties with Graves disease. The V call is TRBV6-1, the J call TRBJ2-5; 8 positions match TRBD2. The material was peripheral blood mononuclear cells (PBMCs), obtained at new diagnosis, from a patient treated with antithyroid drugs. This CDR3 reads CASRPGGAETQYF. CDR3 bases: TGTGCCAGCAGACCCGGGGGGGCGGAGACCCAGTACTTC.